This TCR beta chain was recorded in a study of shared clonotypes between healthy human individuals. Background on the study: Used for every donor were three CD4 naive, three CD4 memory, two CD8 naive and one CD8 memory plate.

The CDR3 loop spans 13 amino acids. CDR1 and CDR2 from the germline V gene are SGHVS and FQNEAQ. V was clipped by 0 bases and J by 11 bases, with 11 bases between them. Some clones are missing from TCRdb's copy, which holds only in-frame ones; the method was immunoSEQ multiplex PCR. The sample consists of 800,000 to 1,200,000 clones, about 84% of them appearing once. This receptor was taken from a young man in good health. Some clones in this sample may be carry-over from other donors' samples. Sequencing was carried out using memory CD4+ T cells from PBMCs. The subset: CD45RA-negative fraction. V and J are TRBV7-8 and TRBJ1-5; D gene uncertain. CDR3 in DNA: TGTGCCAGCAGCTTAGCAGGGAGCGGGACCCAGCATTTT. Protein product: CASSLAGSGTQHF. Looking up the rest from reference TRBV7-8 and TRBJ1-5 gives the full variable domain: GAGVSQSPRYKVAKRGQDVALRCDPISGHVSLFWYQQALGQGPEFLTYFQNEAQLDKSGLPSDRFFAERPEGSVSTLKIQRTQQEDSAVYLCASSLAGSGTQHFGDGTRLSIL.